This T cell receptor beta chain was captured in a study of CD8+CD57+ T cells in acquired aplastic anemia. The study profiled TCR beta VDJ and CDR3 using genomic DNA as template. TCRdb reprocessed the reads with MiXCR, giving one entry per CDR3 protein. Of some 160,000 distinct CDR3 sequences in the sample, more than 45% were seen once. It was patients with CD8+CD57+ cell expansion by flow cytometry who were chosen for sequencing. The table lists this clonotype with many counts. The antigen is unknown. Study-level points and caveats: Levels of CD8+ Simpson's diversity were not significantly distinct in patients versus controls.

This CDR3 has 13 residues. CDR1 SGHDN and CDR2 FVKESK come from the germline V gene. The V end lost 0 bases, the J end lost 8 bases, and 10 bases lay between the germline ends. The chain couples TRBV14 to TRBJ1-1; no firm D call. Sample: sorted CD4+, CD8+, or CD8+CD57+ T cells (not recorded which) from PBMCs. This TCR was recovered from a human donor with aplastic anemia. CDR3 protein: CASSQDLGSEAFF. CDR3 in DNA: TGTGCCAGCAGCCAAGATCTGGGGTCAGAAGCTTTCTTT.